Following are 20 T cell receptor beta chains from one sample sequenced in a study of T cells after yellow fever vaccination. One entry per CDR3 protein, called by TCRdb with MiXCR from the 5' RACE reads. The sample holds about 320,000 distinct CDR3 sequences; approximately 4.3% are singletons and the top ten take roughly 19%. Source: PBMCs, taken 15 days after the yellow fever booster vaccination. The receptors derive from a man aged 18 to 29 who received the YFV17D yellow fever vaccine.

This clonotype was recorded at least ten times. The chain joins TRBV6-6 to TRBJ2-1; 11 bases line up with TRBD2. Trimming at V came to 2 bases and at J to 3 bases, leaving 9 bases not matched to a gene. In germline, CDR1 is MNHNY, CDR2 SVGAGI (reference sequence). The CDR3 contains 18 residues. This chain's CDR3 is CASSYASGGTANYNEQFF. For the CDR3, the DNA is TGTGCCAGCAGTTACGCTAGCGGGGGGACAGCTAACTACAATGAGCAGTTCTTC.

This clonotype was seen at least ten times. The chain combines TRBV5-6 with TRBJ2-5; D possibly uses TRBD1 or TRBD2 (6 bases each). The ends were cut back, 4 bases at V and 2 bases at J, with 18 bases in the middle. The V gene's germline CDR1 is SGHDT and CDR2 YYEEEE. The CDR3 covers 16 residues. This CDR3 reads CASSIKGGWEQETQYF. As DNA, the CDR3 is TGTGCCAGCAGCATTAAGGGGGGCTGGGAACAAGAGACCCAGTACTTC.

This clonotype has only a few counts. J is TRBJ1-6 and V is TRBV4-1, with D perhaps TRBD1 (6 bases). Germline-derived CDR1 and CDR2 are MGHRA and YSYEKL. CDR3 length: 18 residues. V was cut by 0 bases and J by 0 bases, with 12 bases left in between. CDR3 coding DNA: TGCGCCAGCAGCCAAGATGGGCAGGGGAGCTCCTATAATTCACCCCTCCACTTT. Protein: CASSQDGQGSSYNSPLHF.

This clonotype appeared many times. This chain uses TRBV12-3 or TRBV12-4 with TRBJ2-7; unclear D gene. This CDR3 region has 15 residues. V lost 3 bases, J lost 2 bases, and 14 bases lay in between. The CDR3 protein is CASSFARKRPYEQYF. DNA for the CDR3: TGTGCCAGCAGTTTCGCCAGAAAGAGACCCTACGAGCAGTACTTC.

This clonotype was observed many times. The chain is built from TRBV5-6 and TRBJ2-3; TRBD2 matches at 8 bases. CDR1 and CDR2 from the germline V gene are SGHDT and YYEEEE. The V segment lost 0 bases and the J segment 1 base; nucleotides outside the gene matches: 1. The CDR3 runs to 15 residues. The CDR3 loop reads CASSLVTSGTDTQYF. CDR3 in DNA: TGTGCCAGCAGCTTGGTGACTAGCGGCACAGATACGCAGTATTTT.

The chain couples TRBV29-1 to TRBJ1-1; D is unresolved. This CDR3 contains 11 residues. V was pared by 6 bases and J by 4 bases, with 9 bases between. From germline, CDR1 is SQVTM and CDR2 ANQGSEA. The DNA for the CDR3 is TGCAGCGTGGGAGGGATCACTGAAGCTTTCTTT. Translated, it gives CSVGGITEAFF.

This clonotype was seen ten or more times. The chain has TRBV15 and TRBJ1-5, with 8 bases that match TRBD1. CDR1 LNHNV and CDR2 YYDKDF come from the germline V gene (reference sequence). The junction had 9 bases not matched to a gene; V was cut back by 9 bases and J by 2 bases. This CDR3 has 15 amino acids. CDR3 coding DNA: TGTGCCACTACGACAGGGGTCGTCGGCAATCAGCCCCAGCATTTT. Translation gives CATTTGVVGNQPQHF.

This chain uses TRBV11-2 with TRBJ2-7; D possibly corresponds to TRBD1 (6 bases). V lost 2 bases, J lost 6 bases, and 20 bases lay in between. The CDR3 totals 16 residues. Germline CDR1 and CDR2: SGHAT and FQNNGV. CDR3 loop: CASSLSPLTTGSEQYV. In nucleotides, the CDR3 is TGTGCCAGCAGCTTATCACCCCTAACTACAGGGTCCGAGCAGTACGTC.

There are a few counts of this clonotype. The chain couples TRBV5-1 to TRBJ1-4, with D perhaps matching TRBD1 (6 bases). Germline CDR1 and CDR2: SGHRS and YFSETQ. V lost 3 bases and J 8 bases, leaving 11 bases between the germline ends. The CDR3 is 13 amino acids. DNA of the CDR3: TGCGCCAGCAGCTGGGACACGGGAGAAAAACTGTTTTTT. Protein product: CASSWDTGEKLFF.

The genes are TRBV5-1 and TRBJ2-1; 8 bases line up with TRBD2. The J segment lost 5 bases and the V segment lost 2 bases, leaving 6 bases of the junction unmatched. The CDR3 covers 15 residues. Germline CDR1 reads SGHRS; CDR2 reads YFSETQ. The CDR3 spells CASSLLAAGDNEQFF. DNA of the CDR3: TGCGCCAGCAGCTTACTAGCGGCCGGGGACAATGAGCAGTTCTTC.

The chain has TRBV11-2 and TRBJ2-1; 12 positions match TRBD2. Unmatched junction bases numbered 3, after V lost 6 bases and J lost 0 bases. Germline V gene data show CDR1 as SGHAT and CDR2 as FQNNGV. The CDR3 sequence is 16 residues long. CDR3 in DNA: TGTGCCAGCAGTGCACTAGCGGGAGGCTCCTACAATGAGCAGTTCTTC. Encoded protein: CASSALAGGSYNEQFF. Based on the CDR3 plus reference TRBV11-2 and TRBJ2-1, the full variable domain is EAGVAQSPRYKIIEKRQSVAFWCNPISGHATLYWYQQILGQGPKLLIQFQNNGVVDDSQLPKDRFSAERLKGVDSTLKIQPAKLEDSAVYLCASSALAGGSYNEQFFGPGTRLTVL.

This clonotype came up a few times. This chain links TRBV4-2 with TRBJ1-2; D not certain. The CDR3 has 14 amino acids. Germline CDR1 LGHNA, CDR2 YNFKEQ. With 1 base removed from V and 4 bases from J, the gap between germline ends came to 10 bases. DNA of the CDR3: TGTGCCAGCAGCCAAGCTGGACTCAGCTATGGCTACACCTTC. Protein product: CASSQAGLSYGYTF.

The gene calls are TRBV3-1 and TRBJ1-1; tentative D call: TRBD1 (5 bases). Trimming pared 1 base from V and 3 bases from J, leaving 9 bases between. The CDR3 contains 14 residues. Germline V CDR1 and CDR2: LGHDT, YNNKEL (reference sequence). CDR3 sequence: CASSQAGTYTEAFF. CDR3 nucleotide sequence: TGTGCCAGCAGCCAAGCGGGGACGTACACTGAAGCTTTCTTT. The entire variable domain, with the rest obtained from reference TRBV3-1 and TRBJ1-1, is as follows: DTAVSQTPKYLVTQMGNDKSIKCEQNLGHDTMYWYKQDSKKFLKIMFSYNNKELIINETVPNRFSPKSPDKAHLNLHINSLELGDSAVYFCASSQAGTYTEAFFGQGTRLTVV.

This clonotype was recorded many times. CDR3 residues: CASSLQGLGGGPQHF. The DNA of the CDR3 is TGTGCCAGCAGCTTGCAGGGACTGGGTGGGGGGCCCCAGCATTTT. The rearrangement joins TRBV5-6 to TRBJ1-5, with a weak D call TRBD1 (5 bases). Germline CDR1 reads SGHDT; CDR2 reads YYEEEE. This CDR3 region has 15 residues. Trimming took 1 base from V and 9 from J, leaving 17 bases between them.

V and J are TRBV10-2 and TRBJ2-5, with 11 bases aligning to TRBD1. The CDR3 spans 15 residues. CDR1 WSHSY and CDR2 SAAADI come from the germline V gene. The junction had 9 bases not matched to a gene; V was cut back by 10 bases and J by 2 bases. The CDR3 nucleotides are TGCGCCACCACCGGGACAGGGGGGCTACAAGAGACCCAGTACTTC. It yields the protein CATTGTGGLQETQYF.

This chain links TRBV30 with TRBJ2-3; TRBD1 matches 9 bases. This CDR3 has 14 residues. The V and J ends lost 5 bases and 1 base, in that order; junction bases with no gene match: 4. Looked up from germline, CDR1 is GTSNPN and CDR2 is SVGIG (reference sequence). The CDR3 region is CAWGRQGGTDTQYF. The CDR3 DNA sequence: TGTGCCTGGGGGAGACAGGGGGGCACAGATACGCAGTATTTT.

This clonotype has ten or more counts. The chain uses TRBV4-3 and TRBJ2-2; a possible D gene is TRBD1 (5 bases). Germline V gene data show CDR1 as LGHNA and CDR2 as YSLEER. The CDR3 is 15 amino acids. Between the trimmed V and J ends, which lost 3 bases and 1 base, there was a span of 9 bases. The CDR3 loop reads CASSQIQVNTGELFF. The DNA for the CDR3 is TGCGCCAGCAGCCAGATACAGGTGAACACCGGGGAGCTGTTTTTT.

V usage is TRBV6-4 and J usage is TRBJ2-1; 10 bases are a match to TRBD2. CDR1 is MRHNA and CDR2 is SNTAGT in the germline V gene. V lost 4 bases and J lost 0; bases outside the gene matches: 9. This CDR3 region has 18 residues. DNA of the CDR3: TGTGCCAGCAGTGTAGCGGGGGGAACCTCCTCCTCCTACAATGAGCAGTTCTTC. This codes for CASSVAGGTSSSYNEQFF.

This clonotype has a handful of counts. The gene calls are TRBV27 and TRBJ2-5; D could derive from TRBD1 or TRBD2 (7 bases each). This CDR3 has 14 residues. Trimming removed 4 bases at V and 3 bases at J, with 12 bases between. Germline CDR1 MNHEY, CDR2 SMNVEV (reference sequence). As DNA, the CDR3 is TGTGCCAGCAGTTCGACAGGGAGGGAAGAGACCCAGTACTTC. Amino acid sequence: CASSSTGREETQYF.

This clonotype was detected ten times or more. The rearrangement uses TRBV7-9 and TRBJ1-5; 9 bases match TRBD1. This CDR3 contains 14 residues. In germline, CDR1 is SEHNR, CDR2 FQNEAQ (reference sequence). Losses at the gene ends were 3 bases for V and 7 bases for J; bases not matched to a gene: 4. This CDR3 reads CASSLGQGTQPQHF. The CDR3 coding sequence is TGTGCCAGCAGCTTGGGACAGGGCACGCAGCCCCAGCATTTT.